The clone carrying this TCR beta chain occurred a few times. Its target is unknown. The data are from a study of T-cell memory formation after mild COVID-19. Background on the study: TCR clusters were mostly donor specific. General study results and limits: Among clones peaking at day 37 in the second wave, SARS-CoV-2 specificity remained unconfirmed. Among contracting clones, CD4+ were mainly CM/EM and CD8+ enriched in EMRA.

The CDR3 is 14 amino acids. Germline V gene sequence: CDR1 SGHRS, CDR2 YFSETQ. V lost 4 bases, J lost 6 bases, and 11 bases lay in between. Barcoded TCR alpha and TCR beta cDNA libraries with UMIs came from 5'RACE using constant-segment primers. Each CDR3 protein is one row after TCRdb ran MiXCR on the 5' RACE reads. The profile shows over 55,000 distinct CDR3 sequences, more than 10% of them singletons. The rearrangement joins TRBV5-1 to TRBJ1-6, with no clear D. The sample consisted of PBMCs or a T cell subset sorted from them (not recorded which). The receptor comes from a young man who had mild COVID-19 (a few samples of this study predate the infection). Cell type and time point are not known. The CDR3 DNA reads as TGCGCCAGCAGCCCTCCGGAGGGTAATTCACCCCTCCACTTT. Translation gives CASSPPEGNSPLHF.